These T cell receptor beta chains were read from a single sample in a study of T cells after yellow fever vaccination. TCRdb processed the 5' RACE reads anew with MiXCR; each CDR3 protein has one entry. The sample lists under 700,000 distinct CDR3 sequences; about 17% were seen once. The material sequenced was PBMCs, taken 5 to 6 days after the first yellow fever vaccination. All receptors come from a man aged 18-30 years who received the YFV17D yellow fever vaccine. CDR3s include the opening cysteine and the closing phenylalanine or tryptophan. The D gene is left open where the match is weak. Clone size is given for some rows only: seen once, a few or many times, or a class if the clone is expanded.

J gene | clone size | V gene | D gene | CDR3 length | CDR3 DNA | CDR3 protein
TRBJ2-3 | few | TRBV9 | - | 16 | TGTGCCAGCAGCGCCGAGGAGCTAGGGGCCAGGGATACGCAGTATTTT | CASSAEELGARDTQYF
TRBJ2-5 | - | TRBV5-6 | TRBD2 | 16 | TGTGCCAGCAGCTTGACTAGCGGACTACCCCAAGAGACCCAGTACTTC | CASSLTSGLPQETQYF
TRBJ2-2 | few | TRBV4-3 | TRBD2 | 11 | TGCGCCAGCGGGGGGGCCGGGGAGCTGTTTTTT | CASGGAGELFF
TRBJ2-5 | few | TRBV30 | - | 13 | TGTGCCTGGAGTTTAACAGGGTTGGAGACCCAGTACTTC | CAWSLTGLETQYF
TRBJ2-6 | - | TRBV7-3 | - | 15 | TGTGCCAGCAGCTTAGAGACAGGTGGGGCCAACGTCCTGACTTTC | CASSLETGGANVLTF
TRBJ1-2 | many | TRBV20-1 | TRBD1 | 14 | TGCAGTGCGGGTGACTGGACAGGGAACTATGGCTACACCTTC | CSAGDWTGNYGYTF
TRBJ1-2 | - | TRBV20-1 | - | 13 | TGCAGTGCTCCGACAGATTCTAACTATGGCTACACCTTC | CSAPTDSNYGYTF
TRBJ1-2 | once | TRBV9 | TRBD1 | 14 | TGTGCCAGCAGCGGGACAGGGGTTAACTATGGCTACACCTTC | CASSGTGVNYGYTF
TRBJ1-2 | - | TRBV20-1 | - | 14 | TGCAGTGCCATCCCGGTTCCCAGGGATGGCGGCTACACCTTC | CSAIPVPRDGGYTF
TRBJ2-1 | - | TRBV5-1 | TRBD1 | 19 | TGCGCCAGCAGATCGCTCGGGAATCTCGGGACAGGGGACTACAATGAGCAGTTCTTC | CASRSLGNLGTGDYNEQFF
TRBJ1-5 | - | TRBV4-2 | TRBD1 | 18 | TGTGCCAGCAGCCAAGGGACAGGGGACCTTTATAGCAATCAGCCCCAGCATTTT | CASSQGTGDLYSNQPQHF
TRBJ2-3 | - | TRBV9 | TRBD2 | 16 | TGTGCCAGCAGCGCCCGAATCGCGGGGGGCAAGGATACGCAGTATTTT | CASSARIAGGKDTQYF
TRBJ2-7 | - | TRBV4-1 | - | 15 | TGCGCCAGCAGCCAATGGGGGGCAGACAGCTACGAGCAGTACTTC | CASSQWGADSYEQYF
TRBJ2-1 | - | TRBV7-9 | TRBD2 | 17 | TGTGCCAGCAGCCCCGAATTTACGCGGGGGGGAGGGAATGAGCAGTTCTTC | CASSPEFTRGGGNEQFF
TRBJ2-2 | - | TRBV19 | TRBD1 | 16 | TGTGCCAGTAGTCCTTACAGGGGCGGGAACACCGGGGAGCTGTTTTTT | CASSPYRGGNTGELFF
TRBJ2-2 | - | TRBV4-3 | TRBD2 | 18 | TGCGCCAGCAGCCAAGATTTCAGGAGCGGGGCTAGGGGCGGGGAGCTGTTTTTT | CASSQDFRSGARGGELFF
TRBJ1-5 | many | TRBV6-5 | - | 14 | TGTGCCAGCAGTTACTCGGGGGGGGGTCAGCCCCAGCATTTT | CASSYSGGGQPQHF
TRBJ2-3 | - | TRBV20-1 | - | 15 | TGCAGTGCTAGACCCCCGGGAAAACTCGCAGATACGCAGTATTTT | CSARPPGKLADTQYF
TRBJ2-5 | - | TRBV5-1 | - | 17 | TGCGCCAGCAGCCAAACGCTGGAGGGAGGTGACCAAGAGACCCAGTACTTC | CASSQTLEGGDQETQYF
TRBJ1-6 | - | TRBV5-1 | TRBD1 | 16 | TGCGCCAGCAGCATGGGGACAGGGGGCAATAATTCACCCCTCCACTTT | CASSMGTGGNNSPLHF
TRBJ2-1 | - | TRBV4-2 | TRBD2 | 15 | TGTGCCAGCAGCCTAGATGGGCGGGGGGGCAGGGAGCAGTTCTTC | CASSLDGRGGREQFF
TRBJ1-5 | many | TRBV9 | - | 15 | TGTGCCAGCAGCGGGGGGGACGCCCCAATCCAGCCCCAGCATTTT | CASSGGDAPIQPQHF
TRBJ2-5 | - | TRBV28 | - | 14 | TGTGCCAGCAGTCCGGGACACGTAAGGGAGACCCAGTACTTC | CASSPGHVRETQYF
TRBJ2-4 | few | TRBV6-5 | TRBD2 | 16 | TGTGCCAGCAGTTACTTGGCGGGGGGGGCCAAAAACATTCAGTACTTC | CASSYLAGGAKNIQYF